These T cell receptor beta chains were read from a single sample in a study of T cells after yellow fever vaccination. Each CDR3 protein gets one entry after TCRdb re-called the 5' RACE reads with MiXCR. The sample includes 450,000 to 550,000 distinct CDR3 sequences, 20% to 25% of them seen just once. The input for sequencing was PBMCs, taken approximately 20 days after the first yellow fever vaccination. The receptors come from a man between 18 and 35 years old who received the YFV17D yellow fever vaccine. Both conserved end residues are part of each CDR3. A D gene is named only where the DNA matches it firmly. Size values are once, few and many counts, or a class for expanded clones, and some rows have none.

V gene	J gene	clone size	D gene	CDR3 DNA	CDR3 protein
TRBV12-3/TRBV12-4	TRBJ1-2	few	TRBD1	TGTGCCAGCAGTTTTAGGGGCCACGACAGGGGCGGTGGCTACACCTTC	CASSFRGHDRGGGYTF
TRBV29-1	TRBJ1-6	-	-	TGCAGCGTTGACCAGGGAGATAATTCACCCCTCCACTTT	CSVDQGDNSPLHF
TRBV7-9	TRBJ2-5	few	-	TGTGCCAGCAGCACCCCGTGGAGAGAGACCCAGTACTTC	CASSTPWRETQYF
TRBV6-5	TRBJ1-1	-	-	TGTGCCAGCAGTTACTCGCGCTGGGGGGTAACTGAAGCTTTCTTT	CASSYSRWGVTEAFF
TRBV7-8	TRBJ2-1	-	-	TGTGCCAGCAGCTTAGCTGGGGGCGCGAGGTACAATGAGCAGTTCTTC	CASSLAGGARYNEQFF
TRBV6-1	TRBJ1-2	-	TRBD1	TGTGCCAGCAGTGATCCGGGACAGGGGACTTCGGGCTACACCTTC	CASSDPGQGTSGYTF
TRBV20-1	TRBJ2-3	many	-	TGCAGTGCCCCGGGGCCAAGCACAGATACGCAGTATTTT	CSAPGPSTDTQYF
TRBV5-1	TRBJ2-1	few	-	TGCGCCAGCAGCTTACAGCACGGGGGTTCTGAGCAGTTCTTC	CASSLQHGGSEQFF
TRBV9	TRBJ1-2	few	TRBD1	TGTGCCAGCAGCGTAGACCCTACGGGACAGGGGTTCTACACCTTC	CASSVDPTGQGFYTF
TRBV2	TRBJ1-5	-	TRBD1	TGTGCCAGCAGAGGGACAGGGAACAATCAGCCCCAGCATTTT	CASRGTGNNQPQHF
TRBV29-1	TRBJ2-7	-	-	TGCAGCGTGGCGGTAGGGACACCCTACGAGCAGTACTTC	CSVAVGTPYEQYF
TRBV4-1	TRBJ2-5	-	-	TGCGCCAGCAGCCAAGATCTGGCGACAAGGTGGGAGACCCAGTACTTC	CASSQDLATRWETQYF
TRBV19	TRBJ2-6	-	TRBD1	TGTGCCAGTACCCCGACAGGGGGATCCGGGGCCAACGTCCTGACTTTC	CASTPTGGSGANVLTF
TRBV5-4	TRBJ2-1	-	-	TGTGCCAGCAGCCCTCCGGACGTCCTCGAGCAGTTCTTC	CASSPPDVLEQFF
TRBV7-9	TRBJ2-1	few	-	TGTGCCAGCAGCTTACAGGAAGAACAGGTCCCGGGGGAGTTCTTC	CASSLQEEQVPGEFF
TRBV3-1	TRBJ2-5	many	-	TGTGCCAGCAGCCAAGATATCATGATCGAGACCCAGTACTTC	CASSQDIMIETQYF
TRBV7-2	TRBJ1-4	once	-	TGTGCCAGCAGCCAGGGGTCGGGGATCGCAACTAATGAAAAACTGTTTTTT	CASSQGSGIATNEKLFF
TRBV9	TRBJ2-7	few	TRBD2	TGTGCCAGCAGCCCCCTGGTAGCGGGCCCGAGCTCCTACGAGCAGTACTTC	CASSPLVAGPSSYEQYF
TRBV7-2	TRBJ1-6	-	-	TGTGCCAGCAGCCCGGGACGGTTAGCCTCACCCCTCCACTTT	CASSPGRLASPLHF
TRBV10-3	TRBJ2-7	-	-	TGTGCCATCAGTGATACGACTCAGGAACACGAGCAGTACTTC	CAISDTTQEHEQYF
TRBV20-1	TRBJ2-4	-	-	TGCAGTGCTAGGATAGCCAAAAACATTCAGTACTTC	CSARIAKNIQYF
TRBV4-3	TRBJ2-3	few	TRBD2	TGCGCCAGCAGCCAAGGAGCGGGGGTTAGCACAGATACGCAGTATTTT	CASSQGAGVSTDTQYF
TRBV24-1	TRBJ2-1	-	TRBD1	TGTGCCACCAGTGATAGGACAGGGTTAGATTGGTTCTTC	CATSDRTGLDWFF
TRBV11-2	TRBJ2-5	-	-	TGTGCCAGCAGCTTTGCCCGCGAGTACCAAGAGACCCAGTACTTC	CASSFAREYQETQYF
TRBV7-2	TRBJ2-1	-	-	TGTGCCAGCAGCTCCCTCCTAGGGGCCAAGGAGCAGTTCTTC	CASSSLLGAKEQFF
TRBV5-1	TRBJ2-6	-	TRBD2	TGCGCCAGCAGCCTAAATGGGAGGGATACTGGGGCCAACGTCCTGACTTTC	CASSLNGRDTGANVLTF
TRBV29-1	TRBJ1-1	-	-	TGCAGCGTGAGGGGGGGGGTCGGGACTGAAGCTTTCTTT	CSVRGGVGTEAFF
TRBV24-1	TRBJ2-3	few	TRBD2	TGTGCCACCGGACTAGCGGGGGAGGTGGATACGCAGTATTTT	CATGLAGEVDTQYF
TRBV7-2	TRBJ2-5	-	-	TGTGCCAGCAGCTTAGTTGGCGGGCCCTCGGAGACCCAGTACTTC	CASSLVGGPSETQYF
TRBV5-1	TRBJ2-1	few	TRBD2	TGCGCCAGCAGCGTCGCGGGGGGGCCGAATGAGCAGTTCTTC	CASSVAGGPNEQFF
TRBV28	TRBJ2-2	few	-	TGTGCCAGCAGTTTGAGTGGTACTGTCTCCTCGTCAGCACGCACCGGGGAGCTGTTTTTT	CASSLSGTVSSSARTGELFF
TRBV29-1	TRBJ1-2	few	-	TGCAGCGTTGATTCCGACCTGGACAGTGGGGGAGCCGGCTACACCTTC	CSVDSDLDSGGAGYTF
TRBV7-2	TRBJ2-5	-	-	TGTGCCAGCAGCGGGCGGGCGGTCAGACAAGAGACCCAGTACTTC	CASSGRAVRQETQYF
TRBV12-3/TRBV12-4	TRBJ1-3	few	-	TGTGCCAGCAGCCAGATCGGCAGGGCTTCTGGAAACACCATATATTTT	CASSQIGRASGNTIYF
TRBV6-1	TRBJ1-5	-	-	TGTGCCAGCAGGACCGGACAGTTGGGCAATCAGCCCCAGCATTTT	CASRTGQLGNQPQHF
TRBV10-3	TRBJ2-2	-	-	TGTGCCATCAACCCGACAACGAACACCGGGGAGCTGTTTTTT	CAINPTTNTGELFF
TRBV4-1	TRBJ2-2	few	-	TGCGCCAGCAGCCACAAGGGCACCGGGGAGCTGTTTTTT	CASSHKGTGELFF
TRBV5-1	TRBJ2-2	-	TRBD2	TGCGCCAGCAGCTTGGGACTAGCCACCACCGGGGAGCTGTTTTTT	CASSLGLATTGELFF
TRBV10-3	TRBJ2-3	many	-	TGTGCCATCAGTGAGTCTGGAGGGGATGGGCCAGATACGCAGTATTTT	CAISESGGDGPDTQYF
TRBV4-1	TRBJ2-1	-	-	TGCGCCAGCAGCTTGCCCACAGGCCCTTCCACGAATGAGCAGTTCTTC	CASSLPTGPSTNEQFF
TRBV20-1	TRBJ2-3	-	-	TGCAGTGCTAGAATCAGACAGGAAATTAATACGCAGTATTTT	CSARIRQEINTQYF
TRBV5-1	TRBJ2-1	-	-	TGCGCCAGCAGCTTACGTAGGAGTCTAGAGGACAATGAGCAGTTCTTC	CASSLRRSLEDNEQFF
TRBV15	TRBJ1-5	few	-	TGTGCCACCAGCAGAGATCATGGTTCCAATCAGCCCCAGCATTTT	CATSRDHGSNQPQHF
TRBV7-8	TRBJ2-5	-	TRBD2	TGTGCCAGCAGCTTAAGCCCGGGGGGAAAACAACGGACCCAGTACTTC	CASSLSPGGKQRTQYF
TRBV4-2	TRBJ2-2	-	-	TGTGCCAGCAGCCGGTCGGACTTCCTGCTAAACACCGGGGAGCTGTTTTTT	CASSRSDFLLNTGELFF
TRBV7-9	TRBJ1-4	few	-	TGTGCCAGCAGCTTAGCGTCGGACAGCACAACTAATGAAAAACTGTTTTTT	CASSLASDSTTNEKLFF
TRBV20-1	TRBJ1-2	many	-	TGCAGTGCTAGAGATCCGTTGAGTGGCTATGGCTACACCTTC	CSARDPLSGYGYTF
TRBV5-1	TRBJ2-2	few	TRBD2	TGCGCCAGCTGCTCTCGCGGGGGGAATACCGGGGAGCTGTTTTTT	CASCSRGGNTGELFF
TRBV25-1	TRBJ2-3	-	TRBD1	TGTGCCAGCAGTGGAAACAGGGGCTTCACAGATACGCAGTATTTT	CASSGNRGFTDTQYF
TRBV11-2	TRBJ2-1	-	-	TGTGCCAGCAGCGCGGGTTACTCCTACAATGAGCAGTTCTTC	CASSAGYSYNEQFF
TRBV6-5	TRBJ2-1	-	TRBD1	TGTGCCAGCAGTTACAGGGGGCCAGGGTGGAATGAGCAGTTCTTC	CASSYRGPGWNEQFF
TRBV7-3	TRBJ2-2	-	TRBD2	TGTGCCAGCAGCTTAAATTCCGGGGGGGCTGGACGCACCGGGGAGCTGTTTTTT	CASSLNSGGAGRTGELFF
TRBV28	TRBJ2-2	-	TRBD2	TGTGCCAGCAGTTTAGAAAGTCTAGCGGGGGCTTCGAACACCGGGGAGCTGTTTTTT	CASSLESLAGASNTGELFF
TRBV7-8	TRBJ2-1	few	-	TGTGCCAGCAGCCCCCGGGACATCCTCCGCTCCTACAATGAGCAGTTCTTC	CASSPRDILRSYNEQFF
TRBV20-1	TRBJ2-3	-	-	TGCAGTGCGCGGGCAGGCGATGGGGATACGCAGTATTTT	CSARAGDGDTQYF
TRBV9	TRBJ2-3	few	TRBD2	TGTGCCAGCAGGGACGGGACTAGCGGGGAATCAGATACGCAGTATTTT	CASRDGTSGESDTQYF
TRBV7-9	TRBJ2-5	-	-	TGTGCCAGCAGCTTAGTTCTACTGGGGACCCAGTACTTC	CASSLVLLGTQYF
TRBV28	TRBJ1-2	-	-	TGTGCCAGCAGTCCTCAGTTTAACTATGGCTACACCTTC	CASSPQFNYGYTF